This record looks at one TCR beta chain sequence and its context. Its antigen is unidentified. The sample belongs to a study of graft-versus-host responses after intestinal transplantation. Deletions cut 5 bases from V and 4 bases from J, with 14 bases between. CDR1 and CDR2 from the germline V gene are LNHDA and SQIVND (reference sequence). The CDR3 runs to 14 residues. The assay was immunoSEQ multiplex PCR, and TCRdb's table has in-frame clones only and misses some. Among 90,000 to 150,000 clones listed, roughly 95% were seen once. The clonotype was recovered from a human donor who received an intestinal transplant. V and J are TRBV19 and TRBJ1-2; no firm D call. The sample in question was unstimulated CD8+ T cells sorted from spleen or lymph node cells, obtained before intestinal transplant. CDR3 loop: CASSAEGSFYGYTF. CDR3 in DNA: TGTGCCAGTAGTGCTGAGGGTTCGTTCTATGGCTACACCTTC.